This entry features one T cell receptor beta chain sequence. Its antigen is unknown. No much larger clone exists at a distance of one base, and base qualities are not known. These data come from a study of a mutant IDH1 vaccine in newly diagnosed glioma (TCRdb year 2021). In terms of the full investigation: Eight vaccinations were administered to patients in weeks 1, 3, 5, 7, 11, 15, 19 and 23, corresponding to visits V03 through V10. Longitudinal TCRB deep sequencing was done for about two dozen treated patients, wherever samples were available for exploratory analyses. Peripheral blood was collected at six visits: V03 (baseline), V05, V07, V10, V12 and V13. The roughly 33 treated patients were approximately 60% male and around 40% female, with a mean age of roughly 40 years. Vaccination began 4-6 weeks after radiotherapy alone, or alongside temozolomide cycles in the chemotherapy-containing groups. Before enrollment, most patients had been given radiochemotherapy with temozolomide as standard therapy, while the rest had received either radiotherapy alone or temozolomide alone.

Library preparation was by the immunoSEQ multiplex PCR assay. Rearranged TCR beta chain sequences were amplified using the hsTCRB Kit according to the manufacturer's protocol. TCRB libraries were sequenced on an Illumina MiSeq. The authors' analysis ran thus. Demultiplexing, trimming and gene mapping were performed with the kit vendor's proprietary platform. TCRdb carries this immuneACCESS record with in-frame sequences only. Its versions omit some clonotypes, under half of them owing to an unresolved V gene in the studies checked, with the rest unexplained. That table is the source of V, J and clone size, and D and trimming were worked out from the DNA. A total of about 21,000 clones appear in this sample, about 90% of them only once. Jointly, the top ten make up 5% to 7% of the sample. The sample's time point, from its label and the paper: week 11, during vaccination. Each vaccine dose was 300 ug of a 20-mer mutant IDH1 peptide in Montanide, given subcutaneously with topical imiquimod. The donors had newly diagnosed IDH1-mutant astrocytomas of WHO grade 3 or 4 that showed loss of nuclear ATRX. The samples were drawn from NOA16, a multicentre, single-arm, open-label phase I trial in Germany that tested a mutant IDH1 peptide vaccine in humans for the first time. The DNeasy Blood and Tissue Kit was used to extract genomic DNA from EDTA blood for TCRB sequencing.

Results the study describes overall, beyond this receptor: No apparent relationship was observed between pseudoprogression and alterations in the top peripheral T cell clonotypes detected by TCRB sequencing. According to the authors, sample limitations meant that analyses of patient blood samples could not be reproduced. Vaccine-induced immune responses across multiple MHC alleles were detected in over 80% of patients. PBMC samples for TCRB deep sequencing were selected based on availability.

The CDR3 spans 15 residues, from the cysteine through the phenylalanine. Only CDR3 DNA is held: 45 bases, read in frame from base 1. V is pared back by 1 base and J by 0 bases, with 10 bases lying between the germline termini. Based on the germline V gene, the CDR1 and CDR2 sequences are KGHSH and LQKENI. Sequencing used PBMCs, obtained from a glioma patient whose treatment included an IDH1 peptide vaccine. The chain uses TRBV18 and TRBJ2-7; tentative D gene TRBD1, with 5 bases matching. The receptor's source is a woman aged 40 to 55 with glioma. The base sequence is TGTGCCAGCTCACCACGGCAGGGCAGCTCCTACGAGCAGTACTTC. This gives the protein CASSPRQGSSYEQYF.